The 10 T cell receptor beta chains given below trace back to one sample, sequenced in a study of T cell responses to AZD1222 COVID-19 vaccine. Assay: immunoSEQ multiplex PCR; the TCRdb copy retains only in-frame clones and omits some. The sample shows 150,000 to 250,000 clones, approximately 95% of them seen only once. Sample: peripheral blood, taken 28 days after the second AZD1222 dose. These receptors all stem from an adult who received the AZD1222 COVID-19 vaccine.

The CDR3 DNA is TGCGCCAGCACACAGGGGGCAGGTTGGAACACTGAAGCTTTCTTT. This encodes CASTQGAGWNTEAFF. The V call is TRBV5-1, the J call TRBJ1-1, with 9 bases identical to TRBD1. CDR1 SGHRS and CDR2 YFSETQ come from the germline V gene. J lost 1 base, V lost 6 bases, and 7 bases had no gene match. The CDR3 extends over 15 amino acids.

This rearrangement joins TRBV28 to TRBJ1-5; D might be TRBD1 (5 bases). CDR1 is MDHEN and CDR2 is SYDVKM in the germline V gene. The CDR3 runs to 16 residues. V gave up 5 bases and J gave up 7 bases, with 21 bases separating them. CDR3 residues: CASSQRTSPGSQPQHF. The CDR3 DNA reads TGTGCCAGCAGTCAAAGGACATCGCCCGGGTCCCAGCCCCAGCATTTT.

The chain uses TRBV4-1 and TRBJ2-3; either TRBD1 or TRBD2 may supply D (6 bases each). Germline assignment: CDR1 MGHRA and CDR2 YSYEKL. V was clipped by 1 base and J by 3 bases, with 17 bases between them. This CDR3 region has 17 residues. CDR3 region: CASSQGPPGAGTDTQYF. The CDR3 DNA sequence: TGCGCCAGCAGCCAAGGTCCCCCGGGGGCCGGAACAGATACGCAGTATTTT.

Only one count was recorded for this clone. The CDR3 region has the DNA TGTGCCAGCAGGTTTAGCGGTAACACAGATACGCAGTATTTT. Translated, it gives CASRFSGNTDTQYF. The genes are TRBV3-1 (or the pseudogene TRBV3-2) and TRBJ2-3; D is possibly TRBD2 (6 bases). V lost 6 bases and J 2 bases, leaving 12 bases between the germline ends. The CDR3 has 14 amino acids. Germline values: CDR1 LGHDT, CDR2 YNNKEL (reference sequence).

The V gene is TRBV19, the J gene TRBJ1-5; TRBD1 matches at 7 bases. Germline values: CDR1 LNHDA, CDR2 SQIVND (reference sequence). V trimming: 6 bases; J trimming: 7 bases; junction bases outside the gene matches: 6. The CDR3 consists of 13 residues. CDR3 loop: CASSDRAGQPQHF. CDR3 sequence (DNA): TGTGCCAGTAGCGACAGGGCAGGACAGCCCCAGCATTTT.

V gene TRBV9 combines with J gene TRBJ2-3; no clear D. There are 15 residues in the CDR3. Between the trimmed V and J ends, which lost 0 bases and 4 bases, there was a span of 12 bases. Germline loops: CDR1 SGDLS, CDR2 YYNGEE. As DNA, the CDR3 is TGTGCCAGCAGCGTAGCTTATATCGGATCAGATACGCAGTATTTT. Translation gives CASSVAYIGSDTQYF.

The chain recombines TRBV28 with TRBJ1-6, with 8 nucleotides matching TRBD1. The CDR3 is 15 residues long. Germline CDR1 reads MDHEN; CDR2 reads SYDVKM. The ends lost 3 bases at V and 5 bases at J; junction bases unmatched: 3. CDR3 amino acids: CASSFADRDNSPLHF. In DNA, the CDR3 is TGTGCCAGCAGTTTCGCGGACAGGGATAATTCACCCCTCCACTTT.

V usage is TRBV14 and J usage is TRBJ1-2; D call uncertain. V was shortened by 1 base and J by 4 bases, with 13 bases between the two germline ends. The CDR3 covers 15 residues. From germline, CDR1 is SGHDN and CDR2 FVKESK. The CDR3 coding sequence is TGTGCCAGCAGCCAAGGATGGACTGGGAGCTATGGCTACACCTTC. Protein sequence: CASSQGWTGSYGYTF.

This clone was observed once. The chain employs TRBV2 and TRBJ1-3; the D gene is possibly TRBD1 (5 bases). V lost 6 bases and J lost 4, with 16 bases in between. The CDR3 runs to 15 residues. Germline CDR1 reads SNHLY; CDR2 reads FYNNEI. The CDR3 reads CASREQVVSGNTIYF. CDR3 bases: TGTGCCAGCAGGGAACAGGTGGTCTCGGGAAACACCATATATTTT.

The V call is TRBV5-1, the J call TRBJ2-2; no definite D call. CDR1 is SGHRS, CDR2 YFSETQ, per germline. Trimming left V 0 bases short and J 2 bases short, with 14 bases between. This CDR3 has 17 residues. In DNA form, the CDR3 reads TGCGCCAGCAGCTTGGGAGGTAACAGAGCTAACACCGGGGAGCTGTTTTTT. Amino acid sequence: CASSLGGNRANTGELFF.